Listed below are T cell receptor beta chains from one sample, sequenced in a study of blood T cell repertoires in COVID-19. Method: immunoSEQ multiplex PCR; TCRdb's copy keeps in-frame clones and lacks some. Here the sample spans about 270,000 clones, 88% being singletons. The sample consisted of PBMCs or T cells enriched from blood (not recorded which). The receptor source for this set is a woman between 50 and 59 years old who had recovered from COVID-19. CDR3s include the opening cysteine and the closing phenylalanine or tryptophan. The order of the fields is J gene, D gene, V gene, clone size, CDR3 protein, CDR3 DNA. D genes are given only for firm matches. Clone size is not always given. Where it is, it says once, few, many or a class for expanded clones.

j_call: TRBJ1-5
d_call: NA
v_call: TRBV28
clone_size: NA
cdr3_aa: CASRGHGGQPQHF
cdr3_nt: TGTGCCAGCAGAGGTCACGGGGGTCAGCCCCAGCATTTT

j_call: TRBJ2-1
d_call: TRBD2
v_call: TRBV6-5
clone_size: NA
cdr3_aa: CASSYRASGRYDEQFF
cdr3_nt: TGTGCCAGCAGTTACCGGGCTAGCGGGAGATACGATGAGCAGTTCTTC

j_call: TRBJ2-1
d_call: TRBD1
v_call: TRBV24-1
clone_size: NA
cdr3_aa: CATSGKGTGNLDEQFF
cdr3_nt: TGTGCCACCAGTGGGAAGGGGACAGGGAATCTCGATGAGCAGTTCTTC

j_call: TRBJ1-6
d_call: NA
v_call: TRBV21-1
clone_size: NA
cdr3_aa: CASSKQNSPLHF
cdr3_nt: TGTGCCAGCAGCAAACAGAATTCACCCCTCCACTTT

j_call: TRBJ1-6
d_call: NA
v_call: TRBV15
clone_size: NA
cdr3_aa: CATSREAGNSPLHF
cdr3_nt: TGTGCCACCAGCAGAGAGGCGGGGAATTCACCCCTCCACTTT

j_call: TRBJ2-7
d_call: NA
v_call: TRBV5-5
clone_size: NA
cdr3_aa: CASSSRSRDTLGDEQYF
cdr3_nt: TGTGCCAGCAGCTCTCGCTCCCGGGACACATTAGGCGACGAGCAGTACTTC

j_call: TRBJ2-1
d_call: TRBD2
v_call: TRBV5-4
clone_size: NA
cdr3_aa: CASSQTSGAYNEQFF
cdr3_nt: TGTGCCAGCAGCCAAACTAGCGGGGCTTACAATGAGCAGTTCTTC

j_call: TRBJ2-5
d_call: NA
v_call: TRBV2
clone_size: NA
cdr3_aa: CASSEQIGVETQYF
cdr3_nt: TGTGCCAGCAGTGAGCAGATAGGAGTAGAGACCCAGTACTTC

j_call: TRBJ2-1
d_call: NA
v_call: TRBV18
clone_size: NA
cdr3_aa: CASSPTQGGGNEQFF
cdr3_nt: TGTGCCAGCTCACCAACCCAGGGCGGTGGCAATGAGCAGTTCTTC

j_call: TRBJ2-3
d_call: TRBD2
v_call: TRBV3-1/TRBV3-2
clone_size: NA
cdr3_aa: CATSRGLAGVDTQYF
cdr3_nt: TGTGCCACGTCCCGAGGGCTAGCGGGAGTAGATACGCAGTATTTT

j_call: TRBJ2-7
d_call: TRBD1
v_call: TRBV10-2
clone_size: NA
cdr3_aa: CASSEQGSEQYF
cdr3_nt: TGCGCCAGCAGTGAACAGGGGTCCGAGCAGTACTTC

j_call: TRBJ1-1
d_call: NA
v_call: TRBV30
clone_size: NA
cdr3_aa: CAWSRPLNTEAFF
cdr3_nt: TGTGCCTGGAGTCGCCCCCTAAACACTGAAGCTTTCTTT

j_call: TRBJ2-5
d_call: NA
v_call: TRBV5-8
clone_size: NA
cdr3_aa: CASSTRLPGLETQYF
cdr3_nt: TGTGCCAGCAGCACCAGACTCCCAGGGTTGGAGACCCAGTACTTC

j_call: TRBJ2-1
d_call: NA
v_call: TRBV5-1
clone_size: once
cdr3_aa: CASSLGLPYNEQFF
cdr3_nt: TGCGCCAGCAGCTTGGGGCTTCCCTACAATGAGCAGTTCTTC

j_call: TRBJ2-7
d_call: TRBD2
v_call: TRBV9
clone_size: NA
cdr3_aa: CASSVAASGGYEQYF
cdr3_nt: TGTGCCAGCAGCGTAGCGGCTAGCGGAGGCTACGAGCAGTACTTC

j_call: TRBJ2-3
d_call: TRBD2
v_call: TRBV14
clone_size: NA
cdr3_aa: CASSQARTSGRTDTQYF
cdr3_nt: TGTGCCAGCAGCCAGGCCCGGACTAGCGGACGCACAGATACGCAGTATTTT

j_call: TRBJ2-3
d_call: TRBD2
v_call: TRBV19
clone_size: NA
cdr3_aa: CASRGGSTDTQYF
cdr3_nt: TGTGCCAGTAGGGGGGGGTCCACAGATACGCAGTATTTT